The source of this TCR beta chain is a study of T cells in Graves' hyperthyroidism and ophthalmopathy. This clonotype appeared many times. Germline V gene data show CDR1 as SNHLY and CDR2 as FYNNEI. The ends lost 8 bases at V and 0 bases at J; junction bases unmatched: 3. This CDR3 comprises 13 residues. Amplification targeted TCR beta CDR3 regions from RNA transcripts. RT-PCR in the first round (using the HTBI primer set) targeted the TCR CDR3. A single record per CDR3 protein comes from TCRdb applying MiXCR to the multiplex PCR reads. Of some 800,000 distinct CDR3 sequences listed, around 39% were seen once; the top ten hold 7% to 10%.

The sequence was collected from a man between 18 and 29 years old with Graves' hyperthyroidism. The sample taken for sequencing was blood. V gene TRBV2 combines with J gene TRBJ2-7; 8 nucleotides line up with TRBD1. DNA for the CDR3: TGTGCCAGCGCCGGGACAGGCTCCTACGAGCAGTACTTC. Amino acid sequence: CASAGTGSYEQYF.